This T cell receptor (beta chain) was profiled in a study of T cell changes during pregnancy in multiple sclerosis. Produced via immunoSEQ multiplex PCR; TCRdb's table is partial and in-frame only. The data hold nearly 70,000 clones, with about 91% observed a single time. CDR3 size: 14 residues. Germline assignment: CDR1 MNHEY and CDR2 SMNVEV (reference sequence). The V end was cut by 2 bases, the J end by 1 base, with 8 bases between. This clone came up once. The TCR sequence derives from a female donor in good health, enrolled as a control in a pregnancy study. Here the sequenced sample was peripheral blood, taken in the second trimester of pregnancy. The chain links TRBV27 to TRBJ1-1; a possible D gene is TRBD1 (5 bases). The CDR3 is CASSLDSWNTEAFF. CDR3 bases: TGTGCCAGCAGTTTAGACAGTTGGAACACTGAAGCTTTCTTT.